These T cell receptor beta chains were read from a single sample in a study of CD4+ T cells in melanoma. The assay was immunoSEQ multiplex PCR, and TCRdb's table has in-frame clones only and misses some. Seen here are some 10,000 clones, around 71% observed once, and the top ten hold about 12%. The sequenced material came from cells from a culture (not recorded whether cultured in vitro). These receptors were collected from a human donor with melanoma. CDR3s include the opening cysteine and the closing phenylalanine or tryptophan. The order of the fields is V gene, CDR3 length, CDR3 protein.

TRBV30,14,CAWGRGLTNEKLFF
TRBV6-1,14,CASTDEAGLGGYTF
TRBV7-2,16,CASNPRGGEIGNTIYF
TRBV7-2,14,CASSLTRSSYEQYF
TRBV5-4,14,CASSLRTGSSPQHF
TRBV6-1,13,CAISANGMGEQYF
TRBV7-9,15,CASSLRGLGSTEAFF
TRBV7-9,14,CASSLGQGFEKLFF
TRBV19,14,CASSTIAGSYEQYF
TRBV9,14,CASSVGMMNEKLFF
TRBV18,18,CASSPFPPTGLGADTQYF
TRBV5-6,16,CASSAKQGVWGNTIYF
TRBV11-2,16,CASSFQGRGRDEKLFF
TRBV11-2,14,CASSRGQASETQYF
TRBV4-2,13,CASSQVLGQPQHF
TRBV7-8,14,CASSPYTSNQPQHF
TRBV4-1,15,CASSQRGMQGTEAFF
TRBV5-5,13,CASGQNRWDEAFF
TRBV6-1,14,CATNRGHETYEQYF